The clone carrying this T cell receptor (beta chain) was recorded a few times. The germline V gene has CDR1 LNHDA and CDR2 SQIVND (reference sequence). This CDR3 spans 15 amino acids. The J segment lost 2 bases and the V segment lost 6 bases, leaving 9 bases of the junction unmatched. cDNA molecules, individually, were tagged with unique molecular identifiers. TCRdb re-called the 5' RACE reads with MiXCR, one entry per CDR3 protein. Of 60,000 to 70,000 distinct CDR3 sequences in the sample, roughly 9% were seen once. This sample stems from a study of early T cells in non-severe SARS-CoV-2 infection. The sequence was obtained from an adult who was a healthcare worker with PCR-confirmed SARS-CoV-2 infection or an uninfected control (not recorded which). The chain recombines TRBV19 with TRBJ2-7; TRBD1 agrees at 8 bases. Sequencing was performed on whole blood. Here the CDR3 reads CASRRGQGATYEQYF. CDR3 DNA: TGTGCCAGTAGGAGGGGCCAGGGGGCAACCTACGAGCAGTACTTC.